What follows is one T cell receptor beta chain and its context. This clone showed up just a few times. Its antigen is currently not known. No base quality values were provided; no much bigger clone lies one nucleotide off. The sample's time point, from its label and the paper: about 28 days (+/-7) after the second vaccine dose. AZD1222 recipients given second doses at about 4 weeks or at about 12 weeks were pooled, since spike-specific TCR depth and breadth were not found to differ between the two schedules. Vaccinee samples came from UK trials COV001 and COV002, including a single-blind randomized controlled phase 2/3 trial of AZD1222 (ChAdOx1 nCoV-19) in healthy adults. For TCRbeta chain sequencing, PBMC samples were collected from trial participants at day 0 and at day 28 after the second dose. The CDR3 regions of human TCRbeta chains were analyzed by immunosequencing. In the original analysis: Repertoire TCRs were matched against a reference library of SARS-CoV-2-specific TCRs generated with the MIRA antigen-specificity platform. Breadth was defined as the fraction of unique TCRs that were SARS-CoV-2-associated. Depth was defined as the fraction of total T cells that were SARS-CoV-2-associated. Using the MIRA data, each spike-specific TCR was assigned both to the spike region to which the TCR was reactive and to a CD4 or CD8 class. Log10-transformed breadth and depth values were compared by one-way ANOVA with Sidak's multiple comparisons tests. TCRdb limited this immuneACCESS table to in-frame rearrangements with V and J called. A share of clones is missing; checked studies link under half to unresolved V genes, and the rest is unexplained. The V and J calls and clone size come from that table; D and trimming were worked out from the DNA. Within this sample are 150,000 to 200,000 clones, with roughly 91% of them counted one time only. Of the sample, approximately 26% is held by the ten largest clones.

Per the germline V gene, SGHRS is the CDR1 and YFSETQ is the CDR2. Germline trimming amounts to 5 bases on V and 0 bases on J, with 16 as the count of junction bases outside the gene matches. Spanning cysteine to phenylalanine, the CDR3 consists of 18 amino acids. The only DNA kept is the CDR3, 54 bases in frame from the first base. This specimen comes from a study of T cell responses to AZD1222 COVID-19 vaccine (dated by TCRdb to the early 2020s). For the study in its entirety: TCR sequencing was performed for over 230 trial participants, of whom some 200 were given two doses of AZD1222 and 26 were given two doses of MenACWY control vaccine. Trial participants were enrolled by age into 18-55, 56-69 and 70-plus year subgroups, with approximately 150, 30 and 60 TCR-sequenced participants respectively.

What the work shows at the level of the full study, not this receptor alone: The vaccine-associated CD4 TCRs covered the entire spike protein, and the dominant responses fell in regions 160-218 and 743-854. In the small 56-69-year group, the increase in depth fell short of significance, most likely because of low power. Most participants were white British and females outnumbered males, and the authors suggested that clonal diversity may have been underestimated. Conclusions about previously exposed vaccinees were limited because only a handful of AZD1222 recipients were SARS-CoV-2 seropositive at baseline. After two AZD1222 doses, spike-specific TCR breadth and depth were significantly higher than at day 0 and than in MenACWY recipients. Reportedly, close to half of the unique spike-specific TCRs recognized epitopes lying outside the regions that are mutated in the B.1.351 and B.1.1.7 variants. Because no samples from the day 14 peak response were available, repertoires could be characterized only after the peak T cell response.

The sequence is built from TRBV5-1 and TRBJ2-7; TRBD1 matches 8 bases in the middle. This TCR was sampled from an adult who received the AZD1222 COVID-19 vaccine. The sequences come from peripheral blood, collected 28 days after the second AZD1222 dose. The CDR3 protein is CASRRSGGQGHYSYEQYF. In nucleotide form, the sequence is TGCGCCAGCAGAAGGAGTGGAGGACAGGGTCATTACTCCTACGAGCAGTACTTC.